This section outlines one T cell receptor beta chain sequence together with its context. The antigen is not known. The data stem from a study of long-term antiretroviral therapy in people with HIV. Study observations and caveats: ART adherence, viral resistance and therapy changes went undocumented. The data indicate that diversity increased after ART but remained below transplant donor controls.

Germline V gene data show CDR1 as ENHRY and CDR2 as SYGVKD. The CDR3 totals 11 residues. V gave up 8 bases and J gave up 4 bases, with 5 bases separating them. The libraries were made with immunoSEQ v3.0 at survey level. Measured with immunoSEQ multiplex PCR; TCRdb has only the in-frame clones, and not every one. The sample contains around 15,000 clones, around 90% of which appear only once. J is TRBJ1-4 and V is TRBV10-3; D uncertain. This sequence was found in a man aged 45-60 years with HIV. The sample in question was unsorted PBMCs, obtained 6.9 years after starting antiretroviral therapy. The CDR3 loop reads CAIRDNEKLFF. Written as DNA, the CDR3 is TGTGCCATCCGGGATAATGAAAAACTGTTTTTT.